This TCR beta chain was documented in a study of cytomegalovirus exposure and HLA in healthy donors. Whole-study findings and limits: Fewer N-insertions than the approximately 700-donor mean were reportedly shown by an Asian-associated ancestry cluster in a later analysis.

In regard to this clone: Its antigen is unknown.

After removal of 6 bases from V and 6 bases from J, the junction contained 8 bases not matched to a gene. The CDR3 totals 13 residues. Germline V CDR1 and CDR2: PRHDT, FYEKMQ (reference sequence). The PCR ran on 60 Vbeta and 13 Jbeta primers. Clones were sequenced by immunoSEQ multiplex PCR, and TCRdb holds only the in-frame ones, with some missing. Counted here are about 140,000 clones, around 73% occurring once; the ten biggest clones make up about 3.2%. Sequenced input: PBMCs. The genes are TRBV13 and TRBJ2-7; 7 bases match TRBD2. This clonotype was obtained from a female donor in good health and CMV-seronegative. This chain's CDR3 is CASRLLATREQYF. Here the CDR3 DNA reads TGTGCCAGCAGGCTACTAGCGACTCGCGAGCAGTACTTC.